This T cell receptor beta chain was observed in a study of identical twins (TCRdb year 2016). Regarding the research as a whole: To test whether fetal clonotypes persist, the study used deep sequencing on TCR alpha and beta repertoires from monozygotic twins, unrelated adults of various ages, and cord blood. Replicate twin experiments were performed at different times using different library preparation protocols to rule out contamination.

This clonotype was counted ten times or more. Its antigen remains undetermined. Base qualities are not provided; no much larger clone lies one nucleotide away. Only healthy Caucasian donors were included. The twin cohort comprised three pairs of female monozygotic twins, all aged about 18 to 30 years. Miltenyi CD45RO+ enrichment and human naive T-cell isolation kits were used to isolate memory (CD45RO+) and naive T cells from PBMC. The library relied on 5' RACE. For sequencing, an Illumina HiSeq 2000 was employed. Template switching introduced a universal primer binding site; the final cDNA contained a unique molecular identifier, enabling accurate counting of TCR cDNA molecules. Specific primers in the conserved constant-segment region were used to synthesize first-strand cDNA for the TCR alpha and beta chains. To control for contamination, every cDNA library carried two barcodes: a SMART-Mk sample barcode plus Illumina barcodes. TruSeq adapter sequences along with Illumina sample barcodes were introduced in two successive PCR steps. TCR alpha and beta cDNA libraries were sequenced on the Illumina HiSeq platform with custom primers. The paper's processing steps were these. Raw reads were processed with MiGEC to extract unique molecular identifiers, and MiXCR was used to determine CDR3 positions. For each individual, recombination models were inferred using an EM algorithm with the repgenHMM and IGoR tools. The tcR package in R was used for shared clonotype analysis, with sharing normalized by the product of cloneset sizes. To study raw recombination without the effects of thymic and clonal selection, out-of-frame nonproductive sequences were analyzed. TCRdb ran its own pipeline on the public reads, namely fastp trimming at Q25 and MiXCR clone calling, and kept in-frame beta chains. Entries that share a CDR3 protein sequence are merged under the most common genes and DNA. TCRdb's processing, not the study's, gives the V and J calls here. For this sample there are 200,000 or so distinct CDR3 sequences; around 6.9% appear just once. The ten largest clones add up to about 1.8% of the sample.

Study-wide conclusions, independent of this receptor: Compared with coincidental sharing between unrelated individuals, out-of-frame TCR alpha sequences shared between twins showed an excess of sequences with low generation probability. Zero-insertion analyses could be partly confounded by invariant T cells such as MAIT and iNKT, although diverse VJ usage argued against such confounding for most clonotypes. Fewer insertions were carried by abundant cord blood beta clonotypes, a similar but weaker trend appeared in young adult naive repertoires, and no such trend appeared in memory repertoires. Excess twin sharing in beta out-of-frame sequences was weaker because fewer shared sequences lowered the signal-to-noise ratio. Because the same donors could not be followed over many years, the conclusions depended on cross-sectional statistical analysis. In monozygotic twins, out-of-frame TCR alpha sharing was systematically underestimated by recombination models, although the models agreed with sharing between unrelated individuals.

This same sample was also taken into another study, of yellow fever vaccine responses in identical twins. The second source states: According to the authors, in identical twins the way T cells responded to vaccination appeared partly convergent and partly personalized. Focusing on identical twins, the study followed the T cell clones that responded to the vaccine, and did so with precision.

Sequencing was done on a sample of memory (CD45RO+) T cells sorted from blood. According to the study, the label for this sample's cell subset or site signals: CD45RO+ enriched T cells. This receptor was identified in a woman under 30 in good health.

The CDR3 reads CATSRTSGSPRGNEQFF. The DNA reads as follows: TGTGCCACCAGCAGGACTAGCGGTAGCCCTCGTGGGAATGAGCAGTTCTTC. This chain is built from TRBV15 and TRBJ2-1, and 9 junction bases match TRBD2. For CDR1 and CDR2, the germline V gene (reference sequence) lists LNHNV and YYDKDF. The CDR3 measures 17 amino acids from cysteine to phenylalanine. Only the CDR3 DNA is retained, 51 bases long and in frame from the first base. V and J are trimmed by 3 bases and 7 bases, and the gene matches miss 13 bases of the junction.